This TCR beta chain was sequenced for a study of tissue T cells after allogeneic stem cell transplantation. Findings and caveats of the study: TCR repertoires tracked anatomic similarity, regardless of disease or transplant status.

Worth noting for this clone: The antigen remains undetermined. This may be a read error, as it is one base from a much larger clone. The listed genes are named as in mouse. The read finishes 1 residue shy of the CDR3 end, and the germline J gene is used to complete it. Other DNA sequences within the sample encode an identical CDR3.

Germline V lookup: CDR1 NSQYPW, CDR2 LRSPGD (reference sequence). Trimming cost V 3 bases and J 5 bases; bases outside gene matches: 10. The CDR3 totals 17 residues. Using immunoSEQ multiplex PCR, the repertoire was profiled, and TCRdb retains in-frame clones only, with some absent. The sample contains about 3,000 clones, around 45% of which appear only once. Indicated time point: mouse harvest day 14 after allogeneic transplant. Each mouse received 10^7 T-cell-depleted marrow cells plus 10^6 splenic CD5+ T cells by tail vein. Material: gut tissue. This chain uses TRBV1 with TRBJ2-1; 10 nucleotides agree with TRBD2. The sequence was obtained from a female BALB/c mouse given C57BL/6 T cells with graft-versus-host disease after an allogeneic hematopoietic cell transplant. The CDR3: CTCSAPRLGGLDAEQFF. The sequenced part of the CDR3 DNA is TGCACCTGCAGTGCGCCCCGGCTGGGGGGGCTTGATGCTGAGCAGTTC.